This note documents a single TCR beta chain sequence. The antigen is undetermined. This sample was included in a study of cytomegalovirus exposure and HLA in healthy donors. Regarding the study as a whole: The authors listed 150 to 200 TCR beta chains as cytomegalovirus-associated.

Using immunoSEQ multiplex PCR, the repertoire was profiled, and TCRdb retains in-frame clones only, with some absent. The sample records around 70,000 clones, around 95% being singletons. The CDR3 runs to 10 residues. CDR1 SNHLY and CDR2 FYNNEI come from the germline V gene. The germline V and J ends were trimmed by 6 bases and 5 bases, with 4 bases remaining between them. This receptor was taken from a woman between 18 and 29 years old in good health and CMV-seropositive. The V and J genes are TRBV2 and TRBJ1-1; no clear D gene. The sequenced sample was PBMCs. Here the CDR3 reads CASRTTEAFF. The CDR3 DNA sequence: TGTGCCAGCAGAACAACTGAAGCTTTCTTT.